These T cell receptor beta chains were read from a single sample in a study of identical twins. A single record per CDR3 protein comes from TCRdb applying MiXCR to the 5' RACE reads. The sample yields some 240,000 distinct CDR3 sequences, more than 9% seen once. Sequenced sample: memory T cells sorted from blood. The receptors derive from a man aged 45-65 years in good health. CDR3s include the opening cysteine and the closing phenylalanine or tryptophan. D genes are given only for firm matches. Part of the rows lack a size; the others show once, few, many or a class for expanded clones.

J gene: TRBJ2-1; D gene: .; clone size: many; V gene: TRBV12-3/TRBV12-4; CDR3 DNA: TGTGCCAGCAGTTTAGGAGGGGGCGGGATCAGGGTTAGTGAGCAGTTCTTC; CDR3 protein: CASSLGGGGIRVSEQFF
J gene: TRBJ2-3; D gene: .; clone size: many; V gene: TRBV7-2; CDR3 DNA: TGTGCCAGCAGCTTAGGGGTCAGAGATACGCAGTATTTT; CDR3 protein: CASSLGVRDTQYF
J gene: TRBJ2-7; D gene: TRBD2; clone size: .; V gene: TRBV3-1; CDR3 DNA: TGTGCCAGCAGCCTGGGACTAGCGGGAGCGGGGGAGCAGTACTTC; CDR3 protein: CASSLGLAGAGEQYF
J gene: TRBJ2-1; D gene: .; clone size: many; V gene: TRBV12-3/TRBV12-4; CDR3 DNA: TGTGCCAGCAGTCACCGGGGCAATGAGCAGTTCTTC; CDR3 protein: CASSHRGNEQFF
J gene: TRBJ2-1; D gene: TRBD2; clone size: many; V gene: TRBV29-1; CDR3 DNA: TGCAGCGTTGAAGATCGGCTAGCGGGAGTAGGTGAGCAGTTCTTC; CDR3 protein: CSVEDRLAGVGEQFF
J gene: TRBJ1-6; D gene: .; clone size: .; V gene: TRBV7-9; CDR3 DNA: TGTGCCAGCAGCTCAGAAATCGGGAATTCACCCCTCCACTTT; CDR3 protein: CASSSEIGNSPLHF
J gene: TRBJ1-6; D gene: .; clone size: .; V gene: TRBV20-1; CDR3 DNA: TGCAGTGCGGCCCCCCAGGCATATAATTCACCCCTCCACTTT; CDR3 protein: CSAAPQAYNSPLHF
J gene: TRBJ2-5; D gene: .; clone size: few; V gene: TRBV7-2; CDR3 DNA: TGTGCCAGCAGCGTTAATATATGGGGAGAGACCCAGTACTTC; CDR3 protein: CASSVNIWGETQYF
J gene: TRBJ1-4; D gene: .; clone size: .; V gene: TRBV20-1; CDR3 DNA: TGCAGTGCTAGAATGGGTAAAGAAAAACTGTTTTTT; CDR3 protein: CSARMGKEKLFF
J gene: TRBJ2-5; D gene: TRBD2; clone size: once; V gene: TRBV7-2; CDR3 DNA: TGTGCCAGCAGCTTTACAGCGGGGGGGCGGGAGACCCAGTACTTC; CDR3 protein: CASSFTAGGRETQYF
J gene: TRBJ1-3; D gene: .; clone size: .; V gene: TRBV29-1; CDR3 DNA: TGCAGCGTTGAATTGTTGGAGCTCTCTGGAAACACCATATATTTT; CDR3 protein: CSVELLELSGNTIYF
J gene: TRBJ2-3; D gene: .; clone size: many; V gene: TRBV7-8; CDR3 DNA: TGTGCCAGCAGAGAGACAGTTATTGACACAGATACGCAGTATTTT; CDR3 protein: CASRETVIDTDTQYF
J gene: TRBJ2-1; D gene: .; clone size: few; V gene: TRBV7-8; CDR3 DNA: TGTGCCAGCAGCTCCCGCCGGGGTTACGGCTACAATGAGCAGTTCTTC; CDR3 protein: CASSSRRGYGYNEQFF
J gene: TRBJ2-7; D gene: .; clone size: medium-sized; V gene: TRBV28; CDR3 DNA: TGTGCCAGCACCCACCCAGCCTCCTACGAGCAGTACTTC; CDR3 protein: CASTHPASYEQYF
J gene: TRBJ1-1; D gene: TRBD1; clone size: many; V gene: TRBV6-1; CDR3 DNA: TGTGCCAGCAGGGGGCAGGGGGCCGGCGACACTGAAGCTTTCTTT; CDR3 protein: CASRGQGAGDTEAFF
J gene: TRBJ2-5; D gene: TRBD2; clone size: few; V gene: TRBV20-1; CDR3 DNA: TGCAGTGCTTCAGGGACTAGCAGAGCAGAGACCCAGTACTTC; CDR3 protein: CSASGTSRAETQYF
J gene: TRBJ2-7; D gene: .; clone size: many; V gene: TRBV5-1; CDR3 DNA: TGCGCCAGCAGCTTTACAAGCCCTGGGGCGCTTGAGCAGTACTTC; CDR3 protein: CASSFTSPGALEQYF
J gene: TRBJ2-7; D gene: .; clone size: .; V gene: TRBV12-3/TRBV12-4; CDR3 DNA: TGTGCCAGCAGTGGGTCTCCCTACGAGCAGTACTTC; CDR3 protein: CASSGSPYEQYF
J gene: TRBJ2-1; D gene: .; clone size: .; V gene: TRBV11-3; CDR3 DNA: TGTGCCAGCAGCTCAGACTTTGGACAGTACAATGAGCAGTTCTTC; CDR3 protein: CASSSDFGQYNEQFF
J gene: TRBJ1-2; D gene: .; clone size: few; V gene: TRBV5-8; CDR3 DNA: TGTGCCAGCAGCCCCCGTGGGTACTATGGCTACACCTTC; CDR3 protein: CASSPRGYYGYTF
J gene: TRBJ2-1; D gene: TRBD1; clone size: many; V gene: TRBV7-7; CDR3 DNA: TGTGCCAGCAGCTCTACAGGGGGCCAAGGCAATGAGCAGTTCTTC; CDR3 protein: CASSSTGGQGNEQFF
J gene: TRBJ1-1; D gene: .; clone size: .; V gene: TRBV18; CDR3 DNA: TGTGCCAGCTCACCGAAGACGGGTTTCGCTGAAGCTTTCTTT; CDR3 protein: CASSPKTGFAEAFF
J gene: TRBJ1-2; D gene: .; clone size: many; V gene: TRBV12-3/TRBV12-4; CDR3 DNA: TGTGCCAGCAGTTTAGCCCAGAACTATGGCTACACCTTC; CDR3 protein: CASSLAQNYGYTF
J gene: TRBJ1-5; D gene: TRBD1; clone size: .; V gene: TRBV12-3/TRBV12-4; CDR3 DNA: TGTGCCAGCAGTTTAACCTTGGGAATGGACAGGCTCAATCAGCCCCAGCATTTT; CDR3 protein: CASSLTLGMDRLNQPQHF
J gene: TRBJ2-2; D gene: .; clone size: many; V gene: TRBV12-3/TRBV12-4; CDR3 DNA: TGTGCCAGCAGGGGGCTAGGCGCCGGGGAGCTGTTTTTT; CDR3 protein: CASRGLGAGELFF
J gene: TRBJ1-1; D gene: TRBD1; clone size: .; V gene: TRBV7-9; CDR3 DNA: TGTGCCAGCACTCCGGGCGTCCGGACAGGGGATACTGAAGCTTTCTTT; CDR3 protein: CASTPGVRTGDTEAFF
J gene: TRBJ2-7; D gene: .; clone size: .; V gene: TRBV11-2; CDR3 DNA: TGTGCCAGCAGCTTAGATACGGGAGCCTACGAGCAGTACTTC; CDR3 protein: CASSLDTGAYEQYF
J gene: TRBJ1-6; D gene: .; clone size: many; V gene: TRBV4-3; CDR3 DNA: TGCGCCAGCAGCCAGGGCCCAAGGGCACCCCTCCACTTT; CDR3 protein: CASSQGPRAPLHF
J gene: TRBJ1-2; D gene: .; clone size: many; V gene: TRBV7-9; CDR3 DNA: TGTGCCAGCAGCGCATCCGGGACTCGCTATGGCTACACCTTC; CDR3 protein: CASSASGTRYGYTF
J gene: TRBJ1-4; D gene: .; clone size: many; V gene: TRBV20-1; CDR3 DNA: TGCAGTGCTAGAGTAAATGAAAAACTGTTTTTT; CDR3 protein: CSARVNEKLFF
J gene: TRBJ2-6; D gene: .; clone size: many; V gene: TRBV27; CDR3 DNA: TGTGCCAGCAGTTTATTCAGCGGCAGTCTGGCGGGACCTGGGGCCAACGTCCTGACTTTC; CDR3 protein: CASSLFSGSLAGPGANVLTF
J gene: TRBJ2-3; D gene: .; clone size: many; V gene: TRBV12-3/TRBV12-4; CDR3 DNA: TGTGCCAGCAGTTACAGGGGAGGGGGCGCAGATACGCAGTATTTT; CDR3 protein: CASSYRGGGADTQYF
J gene: TRBJ2-3; D gene: .; clone size: many; V gene: TRBV29-1; CDR3 DNA: TGCAGCGTTGAAGAGGTCACAGATACGCAGTATTTT; CDR3 protein: CSVEEVTDTQYF
J gene: TRBJ2-3; D gene: .; clone size: many; V gene: TRBV20-1; CDR3 DNA: TGCAGTGCTAGAGATGAAAGGCGGGGGCTTGGTACGCAGTATTTT; CDR3 protein: CSARDERRGLGTQYF
J gene: TRBJ2-5; D gene: .; clone size: many; V gene: TRBV5-1; CDR3 DNA: TGCGCCAGCAGCTTGGGGGGGAGGAGACCACAAGAGACCCAGTACTTC; CDR3 protein: CASSLGGRRPQETQYF
J gene: TRBJ1-5; D gene: .; clone size: .; V gene: TRBV15; CDR3 DNA: TGTGCCACCAGCAGAGGCGAAGGACGAGCTAGCCTTAACCGGCCCCAGCATTTT; CDR3 protein: CATSRGEGRASLNRPQHF
J gene: TRBJ1-2; D gene: TRBD1; clone size: few; V gene: TRBV5-6; CDR3 DNA: TGTGCCAGCAGCGCCGGGACAGGGTTACTGGGCTACACCTTC; CDR3 protein: CASSAGTGLLGYTF
J gene: TRBJ2-7; D gene: TRBD1; clone size: many; V gene: TRBV10-3; CDR3 DNA: TGTGCCATCAGTGGCCCGACAGGGGGCGGATACGAGCAGTACTTC; CDR3 protein: CAISGPTGGGYEQYF
J gene: TRBJ1-6; D gene: .; clone size: .; V gene: TRBV3-1; CDR3 DNA: TGTGCCAGCAGCCATGCTCCGGCGGGCACCTATAATTCACCCCTCCACTTT; CDR3 protein: CASSHAPAGTYNSPLHF
J gene: TRBJ1-1; D gene: TRBD1; clone size: few; V gene: TRBV7-9; CDR3 DNA: TGTGCCAGCAGCCACTTTGACAGGGGAACTGAAGCTTTCTTT; CDR3 protein: CASSHFDRGTEAFF
J gene: TRBJ2-7; D gene: .; clone size: many; V gene: TRBV6-2/TRBV6-3; CDR3 DNA: TGTGCCAGCAGTCCCGACAGCAAACCCTCCTACGAGCAGTACTTC; CDR3 protein: CASSPDSKPSYEQYF
J gene: TRBJ2-1; D gene: TRBD2; clone size: many; V gene: TRBV5-1; CDR3 DNA: TGCGCCAGCAGCTTAGCGGGGGCTTACAATGAGCAGTTCTTC; CDR3 protein: CASSLAGAYNEQFF
J gene: TRBJ2-1; D gene: .; clone size: few; V gene: TRBV27; CDR3 DNA: TGTGCCAGCAGTTTATCTCGAGCGGTGAGATCCTACAATGAGCAGTTCTTC; CDR3 protein: CASSLSRAVRSYNEQFF
J gene: TRBJ2-7; D gene: .; clone size: few; V gene: TRBV4-2; CDR3 DNA: TGTGCCAGCAGCCAAGTTTTGGGGGGCGAGCAGTACTTC; CDR3 protein: CASSQVLGGEQYF
J gene: TRBJ1-1; D gene: TRBD1; clone size: few; V gene: TRBV5-1; CDR3 DNA: TGCGCCAGCAGCTGGGCGGTCACTACAGGGGGCACTGAAGCTTTCTTT; CDR3 protein: CASSWAVTTGGTEAFF
J gene: TRBJ2-1; D gene: TRBD2; clone size: .; V gene: TRBV13; CDR3 DNA: TGTGCCAGCAGCTTAGAGGCTAGCGGGGCCTACAATGAGCAGTTCTTC; CDR3 protein: CASSLEASGAYNEQFF
J gene: TRBJ1-6; D gene: .; clone size: .; V gene: TRBV20-1; CDR3 DNA: TGCAGTGCTAGAGGACATAATTCACCCCTCCACTTT; CDR3 protein: CSARGHNSPLHF
J gene: TRBJ2-7; D gene: TRBD1; clone size: few; V gene: TRBV6-1; CDR3 DNA: TGTGCCAGCAGTGAAGGATGGGGACAGGGGAACAAGCAGTACTTC; CDR3 protein: CASSEGWGQGNKQYF
J gene: TRBJ2-7; D gene: TRBD1; clone size: many; V gene: TRBV5-1; CDR3 DNA: TGCGCCAGCAGCTTCCAGACAGGGGGCCTCTACGAGCAGTACTTC; CDR3 protein: CASSFQTGGLYEQYF
J gene: TRBJ2-1; D gene: TRBD1; clone size: .; V gene: TRBV12-3/TRBV12-4; CDR3 DNA: TGTGCCAGCAGCCCAGGGACAGGGGTGTACAATGAGCAGTTCTTC; CDR3 protein: CASSPGTGVYNEQFF
J gene: TRBJ2-7; D gene: TRBD2; clone size: many; V gene: TRBV29-1; CDR3 DNA: TGCAGCGTCAGGGGACTAGCAGGTTTGCCCGAGCAGTACTTC; CDR3 protein: CSVRGLAGLPEQYF
J gene: TRBJ2-3; D gene: TRBD1; clone size: .; V gene: TRBV15; CDR3 DNA: TGTGCCACCAGCGAAGGGGACAGGTTCACAGATACGCAGTATTTT; CDR3 protein: CATSEGDRFTDTQYF
J gene: TRBJ1-1; D gene: .; clone size: .; V gene: TRBV5-4; CDR3 DNA: TGTGCCAGCAGCTCCGGTAGGGGGACTGAAGCTTTCTTT; CDR3 protein: CASSSGRGTEAFF
J gene: TRBJ2-1; D gene: .; clone size: .; V gene: TRBV5-4; CDR3 DNA: TGTGCCAGCAGCTTGAGCCTTTACAATGAGCAGTTCTTC; CDR3 protein: CASSLSLYNEQFF
J gene: TRBJ1-4; D gene: .; clone size: few; V gene: TRBV5-1; CDR3 DNA: TGCGCCAGCAGCTTGGAGGGGTCTACAACTAATGAAAAACTGTTTTTT; CDR3 protein: CASSLEGSTTNEKLFF
J gene: TRBJ2-1; D gene: .; clone size: .; V gene: TRBV6-1; CDR3 DNA: TGTGCCAGCAAGGGCCGCAGCTCCTACAATGAGCAGTTCTTC; CDR3 protein: CASKGRSSYNEQFF
J gene: TRBJ1-1; D gene: .; clone size: many; V gene: TRBV20-1; CDR3 DNA: TGCAGTGCCTTTTACCCGAACACTGAAGCTTTCTTT; CDR3 protein: CSAFYPNTEAFF
J gene: TRBJ2-5; D gene: .; clone size: .; V gene: TRBV10-2; CDR3 DNA: TGCGCCAGTTCGGTCAGCGGGGAGACCCAGTACTTC; CDR3 protein: CASSVSGETQYF
J gene: TRBJ2-2; D gene: .; clone size: .; V gene: TRBV12-3/TRBV12-4; CDR3 DNA: TGTGCCAGCAGAAGCCACGGCACGGGGGTCACCGGGGAGCTGTTTTTT; CDR3 protein: CASRSHGTGVTGELFF
J gene: TRBJ2-1; D gene: .; clone size: few; V gene: TRBV4-1; CDR3 DNA: TGCGCCAGCAGCCTCAACGATGGTGAGCAGTTCTTC; CDR3 protein: CASSLNDGEQFF